One sample yielded the 10 T cell receptor beta chains listed below, sequenced in a study of a mutant IDH1 vaccine in newly diagnosed glioma. Produced via immunoSEQ multiplex PCR; TCRdb's table is partial and in-frame only. In the table there are 30,000 to 45,000 clones, 75% to 80% of which are singletons. Antigens of these TCRs are unknown. The time point is: week 5, during vaccination. Doses of 300 ug of mutant IDH1 20-mer peptide were given with topical imiquimod. This material consisted of PBMCs, taken from a glioma patient whose treatment included an IDH1 peptide vaccine. These receptors all stem from a middle-aged man with glioma.

The gene calls are TRBV6-1 and TRBJ1-2; D call uncertain. Trimming left V 10 bases short and J 0 bases short, with 6 bases between. The CDR3 has 11 residues. Germline V gene lookup returns CDR1 MNHNS and CDR2 SASEGT. The CDR3: CATYANYGYTF. In nucleotides, the CDR3 is TGTGCCACCTATGCTAACTATGGCTACACCTTC.

The chain couples TRBV19 to TRBJ2-1, with D possibly being TRBD2 (7 bases). Germline CDR1 and CDR2: LNHDA and SQIVND (reference sequence). The CDR3 covers 13 residues. Trimming pared 5 bases from V and 10 bases from J, leaving 15 bases between. CDR3 loop: CASSPGGASEQFF. The CDR3, as DNA: TGTGCCAGTAGTCCTGGGGGGGCCAGCGAGCAGTTCTTC. The variable domain in full, with the rest retrieved from reference TRBV19 and TRBJ2-1, is DGGITQSPKYLFRKEGQNVTLSCEQNLNHDAMYWYRQDPGQGLRLIYYSQIVNDFQKGDIAEGYSVSREKKESFPLTVTSAQKNPTAFYLCASSPGGASEQFFGPGTRLTVL.

The chain carries TRBV4-1 and TRBJ1-5, with 7 bases that match TRBD1. Germline lookup yields CDR1 MGHRA and CDR2 YSYEKL. Germline trimming cut 3 bases from V and 7 bases from J; bases unmatched to any gene: 12. The CDR3 contains 16 residues. This chain's CDR3 is CASSQGQGGSGQPQHF. The CDR3 DNA sequence: TGCGCCAGCAGCCAGGGGCAGGGGGGCTCGGGGCAGCCCCAGCATTTT.

V is TRBV19 and J is TRBJ1-5, with 7 bases identical to TRBD1. Trimming took 7 bases from V and 5 from J; bases not matched to a gene: 8. The CDR3 runs to 14 residues. The germline V gene encodes CDR1 LNHDA and CDR2 SQIVND (reference sequence). DNA for the CDR3: TGTGCCAGTACCACAGGGGAAGGACATCAGCCCCAGCATTTT. Translated: CASTTGEGHQPQHF.

CDR3 in amino acids: CASSQSALGGYEQYF. In DNA form, the CDR3 reads TGTGCCAGCAGCCAAAGCGCCCTCGGGGGGTACGAGCAGTACTTC. The rearrangement joins TRBV14 to TRBJ2-7, with TRBD2 matching over 7 bases. CDR3 size: 15 residues. In germline, CDR1 is SGHDN, CDR2 FVKESK. Germline trimming cut 2 bases from V and 4 bases from J; bases unmatched to any gene: 8.

This chain links TRBV7-2 with TRBJ2-7, with 7 bases fitting TRBD2. This CDR3 comprises 15 residues. The germline gives CDR1 SGHTA, CDR2 FQGNSA. V was clipped by 1 base and J by 0 bases; unmatched bases: 3. The CDR3 nucleotides read TGTGCCAGCAGCTTAGTAGCGGGTAGCTCCTACGAGCAGTACTTC. It codes for CASSLVAGSSYEQYF.

The chain is built from TRBV19 and TRBJ2-1, with 14 positions matching TRBD2. Germline V CDR1 and CDR2: LNHDA, SQIVND (reference sequence). The V and J ends lost 6 bases and 0 bases, in that order; junction bases with no gene match: 4. The CDR3 extends over 17 amino acids. The CDR3, as DNA: TGTGCCAGTAGGGGACTAGCGGGGGCGGGCTCCTACAATGAGCAGTTCTTC. It yields the protein CASRGLAGAGSYNEQFF.

This chain joins TRBV4-1 and TRBJ1-3; D is unresolved. This CDR3 has 14 residues. V lost 3 bases to trimming and J lost 2 bases, with 8 bases between them. Germline-derived CDR1 and CDR2 are MGHRA and YSYEKL. The CDR3 DNA sequence: TGCGCCAGCAGCCACGGACTGACTGGAAACACCATATATTTT. Protein: CASSHGLTGNTIYF.

The chain uses TRBV19 and TRBJ2-1, with 8 bases fitting TRBD1. This CDR3 comprises 15 residues. V lost 4 bases, J lost 7 bases, and 9 bases stayed unmatched. Per the germline V gene, CDR1 is LNHDA and CDR2 is SQIVND (reference sequence). This CDR3 reads CASSTGQVRGNEQFF. The CDR3, as DNA: TGTGCCAGTAGTACGGGACAGGTCCGGGGAAATGAGCAGTTCTTC.

The J gene is TRBJ1-2, the V gene TRBV30, with a possible D match to TRBD1 (5 bases). Trimming shortened V by 4 bases and J by 5 bases, and 17 bases separated the two germline ends. The CDR3 runs to 14 residues. Germline V CDR1 and CDR2: GTSNPN, SVGIG (reference sequence). CDR3 in amino acids: CAWNLGLSGYGYTF. CDR3 bases: TGTGCCTGGAACCTTGGGCTGTCAGGGTATGGCTACACCTTC.